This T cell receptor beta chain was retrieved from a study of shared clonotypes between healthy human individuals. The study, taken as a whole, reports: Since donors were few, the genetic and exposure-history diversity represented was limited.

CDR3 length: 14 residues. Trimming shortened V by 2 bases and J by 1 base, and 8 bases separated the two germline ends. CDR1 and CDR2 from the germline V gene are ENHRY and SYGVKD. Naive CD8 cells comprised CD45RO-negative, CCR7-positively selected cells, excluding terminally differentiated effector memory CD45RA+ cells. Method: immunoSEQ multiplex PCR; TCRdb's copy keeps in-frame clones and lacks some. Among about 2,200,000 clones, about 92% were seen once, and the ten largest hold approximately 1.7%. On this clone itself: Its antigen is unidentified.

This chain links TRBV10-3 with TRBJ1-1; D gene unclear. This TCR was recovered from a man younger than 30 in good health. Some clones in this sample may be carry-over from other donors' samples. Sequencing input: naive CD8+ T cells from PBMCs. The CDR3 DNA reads TGTGCCATCAGTGAGGGCCCTACGAACACTGAAGCTTTCTTT. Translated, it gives CAISEGPTNTEAFF.